This T cell receptor (beta chain) came from a study of OX40 agonist ivuxolimab in advanced cancers. Study-wide background: Dose-escalation patients had hepatocellular carcinoma, melanoma, renal cell or head and neck cancer. Having had anti-PD-1, anti-PD-L1 or anti-CTLA-4 therapy before was allowed, and roughly 39% had some. Study-wide results and limits: Relative to CD4+ cells, CD8+ T cells on average had more expanded clones. In a subset of nonresponders, normalized T-cell clonal expansion was also low.

Assay: immunoSEQ multiplex PCR; the TCRdb copy retains only in-frame clones and omits some. The table shows some 99,000 clones, with around 90% occurring only once. Germline lookup yields CDR1 MNHNS and CDR2 SASEGT. V shed 5 bases and J shed 5 bases, with 9 bases lying between them. This CDR3 is built from 13 residues. Concerning this clone itself: Its antigen is currently unknown.

The clonotype originates from an adult with an advanced solid tumor such as melanoma, head and neck, liver or kidney cancer. The chain links TRBV6-1 to TRBJ2-2, with no clear D. The sample consisted of CD4+ or CD8+ T cells sorted from blood, taken in a trial of the OX40 agonist ivuxolimab. The CDR3 sequence is CASSLKETGELFF. The CDR3 bases are TGTGCCAGCAGTTTAAAAGAAACCGGGGAGCTGTTTTTT.